This T cell receptor (beta chain) was profiled in a study of identical twins (dated by TCRdb to 2016 to 2018). Background on the whole study: To test whether fetal clonotypes persist, this study deep-sequenced TCR alpha and beta repertoires from monozygotic twins, from unrelated adults of various ages, and from cord blood. Replicate twin experiments were performed at different times using different library preparation protocols to rule out contamination. What the work shows at the level of the full study, not this receptor alone: Recombination models systematically underestimated out-of-frame TCR alpha sharing in monozygotic twins but agreed with sharing between unrelated individuals. Fewer insertions were carried by abundant cord blood beta clonotypes, a similar but weaker trend appeared in young adult naive repertoires, and no such trend appeared in memory repertoires. The excess sharing between twins in beta out-of-frame sequences was weaker because fewer shared sequences reduced the signal-to-noise ratio. Compared with coincidental sharing between unrelated individuals, out-of-frame TCR alpha sequences shared between twins showed an excess of sequences with low generation probability. Zero-insertion analyses could be partly confounded by invariant T cells such as MAIT and iNKT, though diverse VJ usage argued against such confounding for most clonotypes. Because the same donors could not be followed over many years, conclusions were based on cross-sectional statistical analysis.

Reading from cysteine to phenylalanine, the CDR3 counts 15 amino acids. The only DNA kept is the CDR3, 45 bases in frame from the first base. For CDR1 and CDR2, the germline V gene lists KGHDR and SFDVKD. Ends trimmed: V by 6 bases, J by 7 bases; bases unmatched to a gene: 4. Only healthy Caucasian donors were included. The twin cohort comprised three pairs of female monozygotic twins, all aged about 18 to 29 years. The RNA used for TCR libraries was isolated from peripheral blood mononuclear cells. The table lists this clonotype with a few counts. This clone's antigen is unknown. No much larger clone is present one base from it, and per-base qualities are unavailable. Library preparation was by 5' RACE. TCRdb lists the instrument as Illumina HiSeq 2000. A universal primer binding site was introduced by template switching, and a unique molecular identifier was present in the final cDNA, enabling accurate counting of TCR cDNA molecules. First-strand cDNA for TCR alpha and beta chains was synthesized from specific primers in the conserved constant-segment region. To control for contamination, every cDNA library carried two barcodes: a SMART-Mk sample barcode plus Illumina barcodes. TruSeq adapter sequences along with Illumina sample barcodes were introduced in two successive PCR steps. TCR alpha and beta cDNA libraries were sequenced on the Illumina HiSeq platform with custom primers. The authors processed their data as follows. MiGEC processed the raw reads to extract unique molecular identifiers, while MiXCR was used to determine the CDR3 positions. Recombination models were inferred per individual with the repgenHMM and IGoR tools using an EM algorithm. Shared clonotype analysis was performed with the tcR package in R, normalizing sharing by the product of cloneset sizes. To study raw recombination without the effects of thymic and clonal selection, out-of-frame nonproductive sequences were analyzed. Using fastp trimming at Q25 and MiXCR clonotype assembly, TCRdb reanalyzed the public sequencing data and kept in-frame beta chains. One record per CDR3 amino acid sequence lists the most common genes and DNA. The V and J calls, along with clone size, are taken from TCRdb and not from the paper's own processing. Within this sample are 650,000 to 800,000 distinct CDR3 sequences, with around 8.6% of them counted one time only. Roughly 0.9% of the sample comes from the top ten.

The sample also formed part of further work on yellow fever vaccine responses in identical twins. Drawing on the second study: The T cell response to vaccination in identical twins was reported by the authors to appear partly convergent and partly personalized. Focusing on identical twins, the study followed the T cell clones that responded to the vaccine, and did so with precision.

This TCR came from a woman younger than 30 in good health. The chain uses TRBV24-1 and TRBJ2-1, with 14 central nucleotides matching TRBD2. The sequenced sample was PBMCs. The DNA reads as follows: TGTGCCACCAGTTGGGGACTAGCGGGGGAGAATGAGCAGTTCTTC. This yields the protein CATSWGLAGENEQFF.